This T cell receptor beta chain was captured in a study of neurological immune-mediated disorders. General study results and limits: When the repertoires were grouped phylogenetically, those of 18 of the 34 multiple sclerosis patients came together in a single cluster of related CDR3 sequences, which points to a possible repertoire-level signature.

V shed 3 bases, J shed 8 bases, and the junction held 8 bases outside the gene matches. Germline loops: CDR1 DFQATT, CDR2 SNEGSKA (reference sequence). The CDR3 is made up of 14 amino acids. TCRdb reprocessed the 5' RACE reads with MiXCR, giving one entry per CDR3 protein. Among 66,000 or so distinct CDR3 sequences listed, nearly 3.5% were seen once. This clonotype appeared many times. Its specificity is not known. The TCR originated in a man aged 35 to 55 with multiple sclerosis. This chain links TRBV20-1 with TRBJ2-2; 8 nucleotides align to TRBD1. Specimen: PBMCs. CDR3 bases: TGCAGTGCTAGCAAGGACAGGGCCTTTGGGGAGCTGTTTTTT. It encodes CSASKDRAFGELFF.